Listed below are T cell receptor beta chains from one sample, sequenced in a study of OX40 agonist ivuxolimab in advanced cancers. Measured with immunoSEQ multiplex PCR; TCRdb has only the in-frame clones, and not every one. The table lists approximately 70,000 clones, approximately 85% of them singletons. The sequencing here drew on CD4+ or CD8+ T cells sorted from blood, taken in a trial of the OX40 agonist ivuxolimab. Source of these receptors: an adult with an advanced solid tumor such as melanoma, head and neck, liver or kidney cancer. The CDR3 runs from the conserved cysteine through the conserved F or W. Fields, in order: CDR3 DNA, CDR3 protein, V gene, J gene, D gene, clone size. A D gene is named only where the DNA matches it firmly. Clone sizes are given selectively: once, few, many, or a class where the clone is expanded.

cdr3_nt: TGTGCCAGCAGCCCCCAGACGGCCCGAGGCGCTTTCTTT
cdr3_aa: CASSPQTARGAFF
v_call: TRBV9
j_call: TRBJ1-1
d_call: -
clone_size: few

cdr3_nt: TGTGCCAGCAGTTACCCCCCGGGACAAGACAATGAGCAGTTCTTC
cdr3_aa: CASSYPPGQDNEQFF
v_call: TRBV6-6
j_call: TRBJ2-1
d_call: -
clone_size: -

cdr3_nt: TGTGCCAGCAGCTTAGGCAGTAACTATGGCTACACCTTC
cdr3_aa: CASSLGSNYGYTF
v_call: TRBV5-4
j_call: TRBJ1-2
d_call: -
clone_size: -

cdr3_nt: TGCGCCAGCATAGGACAGACGAACACTGAAGCTTTCTTT
cdr3_aa: CASIGQTNTEAFF
v_call: TRBV10-2
j_call: TRBJ1-1
d_call: -
clone_size: -

cdr3_nt: TGTGCCAGCAGCTTAAGGCAGGGATCGGCTCATATTCGCGGGGGCTACACCTTC
cdr3_aa: CASSLRQGSAHIRGGYTF
v_call: TRBV7-2
j_call: TRBJ1-2
d_call: -
clone_size: -

cdr3_nt: TGTGCCAGCACCCAGGGAGGATACTCTGGGGCCAACGTCCTGACTTTC
cdr3_aa: CASTQGGYSGANVLTF
v_call: TRBV14
j_call: TRBJ2-6
d_call: -
clone_size: -

cdr3_nt: TGTGCCAGCTCAATGGGACGTGCGAACACTGAAGCTTTCTTT
cdr3_aa: CASSMGRANTEAFF
v_call: TRBV18
j_call: TRBJ1-1
d_call: -
clone_size: -

cdr3_nt: TGTGCCAGTACCCTCGAATTGGGTTTCTCCTACGAGCAGTACTTC
cdr3_aa: CASTLELGFSYEQYF
v_call: TRBV19
j_call: TRBJ2-7
d_call: -
clone_size: few

cdr3_nt: TGTGCCAGTAGTATTATCGGGGGAAATGAGCAGTTCTTC
cdr3_aa: CASSIIGGNEQFF
v_call: TRBV19
j_call: TRBJ2-1
d_call: -
clone_size: once

cdr3_nt: TGTGCCAGCAGTACCCATAAGGTTGGCGCGGCTGAAGCTTTCTTT
cdr3_aa: CASSTHKVGAAEAFF
v_call: TRBV28
j_call: TRBJ1-1
d_call: -
clone_size: -

cdr3_nt: TGTGCCAGCAGCTTACGCCAGGGAAGAGCTTTCTTT
cdr3_aa: CASSLRQGRAFF
v_call: TRBV11-3
j_call: TRBJ1-1
d_call: -
clone_size: -

cdr3_nt: TGTGCCAGCAGCTTATTGGCGGCGAGCACAGATACGCAGTATTTT
cdr3_aa: CASSLLAASTDTQYF
v_call: TRBV7-2
j_call: TRBJ2-3
d_call: -
clone_size: -

cdr3_nt: TGTGCCAGCAGCTTAGGACCGAACACCGGGGAGCTGTTTTTT
cdr3_aa: CASSLGPNTGELFF
v_call: TRBV11-3
j_call: TRBJ2-2
d_call: -
clone_size: -